This TCR beta chain was identified during a study of control samples from healthy donors and cancer patients. Profiling relied on immunoSEQ multiplex PCR, and the TCRdb table lists in-frame clones only, not all of them. The repertoire holds 100,000 to 150,000 clones, with approximately 92% as singletons. With 1 base removed from V and 0 bases from J, the gap between germline ends came to 15 bases. Germline values: CDR1 MNHEY, CDR2 SMNVEV (reference sequence). This CDR3 contains 17 residues. The J gene is TRBJ1-1, the V gene TRBV27; unclear D gene. Input material: blood. The receptor was isolated from a woman aged 45-59 years in good health. Here the CDR3 reads CASSLYHTRTMNTEAFF. The CDR3 region has the DNA TGTGCCAGCAGTTTATACCATACAAGGACCATGAACACTGAAGCTTTCTTT.